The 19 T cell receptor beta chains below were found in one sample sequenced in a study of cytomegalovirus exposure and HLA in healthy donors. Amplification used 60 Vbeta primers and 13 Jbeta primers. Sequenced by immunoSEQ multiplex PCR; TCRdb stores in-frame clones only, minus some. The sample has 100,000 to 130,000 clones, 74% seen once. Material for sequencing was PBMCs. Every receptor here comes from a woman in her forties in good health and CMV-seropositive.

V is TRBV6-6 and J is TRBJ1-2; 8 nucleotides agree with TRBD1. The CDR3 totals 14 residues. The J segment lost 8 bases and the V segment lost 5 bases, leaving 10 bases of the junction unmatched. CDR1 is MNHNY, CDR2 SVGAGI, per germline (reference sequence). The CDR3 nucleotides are TGTGCCAGCAGTCCTAGAGGACAGGGTTTCGGCTACACCTTC. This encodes CASSPRGQGFGYTF.

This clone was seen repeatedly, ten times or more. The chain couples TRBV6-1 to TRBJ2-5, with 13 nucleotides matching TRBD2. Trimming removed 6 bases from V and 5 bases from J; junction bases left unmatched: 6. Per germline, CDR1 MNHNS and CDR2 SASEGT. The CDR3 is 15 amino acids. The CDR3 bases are TGTGCCAGCAGCTTACTAGCGGGGGGGCCGGAGACCCAGTACTTC. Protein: CASSLLAGGPETQYF.

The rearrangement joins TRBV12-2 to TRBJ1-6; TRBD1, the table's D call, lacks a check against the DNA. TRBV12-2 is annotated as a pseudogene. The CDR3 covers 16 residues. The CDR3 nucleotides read TGTGCAAGTCGCTTAGTAGTGAGGGACAGTTATTCACCCCTCCACTTT. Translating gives CASRLVVRDSYSPLHF.

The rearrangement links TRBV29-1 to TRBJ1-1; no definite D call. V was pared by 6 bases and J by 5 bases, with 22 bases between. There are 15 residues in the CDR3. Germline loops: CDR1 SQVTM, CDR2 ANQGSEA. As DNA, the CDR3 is TGCAGCGTCCAACGTCATGAGGAGGTGATGACTGAAGCTTTCTTT. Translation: CSVQRHEEVMTEAFF.

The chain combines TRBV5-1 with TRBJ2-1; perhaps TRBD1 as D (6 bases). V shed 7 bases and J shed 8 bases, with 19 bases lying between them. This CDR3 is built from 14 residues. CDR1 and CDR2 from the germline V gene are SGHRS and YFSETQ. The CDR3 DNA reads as TGCGCCAGCGGACCGCTGGACAGAAAGCATGAGCAGTTCTTC. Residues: CASGPLDRKHEQFF.

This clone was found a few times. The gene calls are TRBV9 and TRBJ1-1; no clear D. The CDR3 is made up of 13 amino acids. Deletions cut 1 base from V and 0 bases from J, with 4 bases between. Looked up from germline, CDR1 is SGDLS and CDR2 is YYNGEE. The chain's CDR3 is CASSVQMNTEAFF. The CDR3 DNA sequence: TGTGCCAGCAGCGTACAGATGAACACTGAAGCTTTCTTT.

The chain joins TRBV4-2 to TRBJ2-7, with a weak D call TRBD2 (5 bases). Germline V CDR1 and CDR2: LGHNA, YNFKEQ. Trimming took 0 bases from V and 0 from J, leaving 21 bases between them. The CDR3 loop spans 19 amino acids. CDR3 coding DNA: TGTGCCAGCAGCCAAGATGTGTCTTTGTGGACTGATAGCTCCTACGAGCAGTACTTC. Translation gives CASSQDVSLWTDSSYEQYF.

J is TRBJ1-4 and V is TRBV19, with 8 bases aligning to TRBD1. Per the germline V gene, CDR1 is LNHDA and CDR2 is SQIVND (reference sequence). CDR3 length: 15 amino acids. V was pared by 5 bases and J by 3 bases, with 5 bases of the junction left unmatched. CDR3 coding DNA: TGTGCCAGTAGTTCCCGGACAGGGCCTAATGAAAAACTGTTTTTT. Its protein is CASSSRTGPNEKLFF.

The CDR3 region is CASSHARDSGTGELFF. The CDR3 nucleotides read TGTGCCAGCAGCCATGCAAGGGACAGCGGCACCGGGGAGCTGTTTTTT. The chain employs TRBV4-2 and TRBJ2-2; 7 positions match TRBD1. J lost 4 bases, V lost 3 bases, and 8 bases had no gene match. CDR3 length equals 16 residues. Germline lookup yields CDR1 LGHNA and CDR2 YNFKEQ.

The CDR3 coding sequence is TGCGCCAGCAGCTTGGGGGGACAAAACACCGGGGAGCTGTTTTTT. The encoded protein is CASSLGGQNTGELFF. V is TRBV5-1 and J is TRBJ2-2; D may be TRBD1 (6 bases). CDR3 length: 15 amino acids. V gave up 0 bases and J gave up 2 bases, with 8 bases separating them. CDR1 and CDR2 from the germline V gene are SGHRS and YFSETQ.

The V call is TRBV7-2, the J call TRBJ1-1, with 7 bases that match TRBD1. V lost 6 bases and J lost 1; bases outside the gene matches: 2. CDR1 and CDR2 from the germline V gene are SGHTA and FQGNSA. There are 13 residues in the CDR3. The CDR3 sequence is CASRGQKNTEAFF. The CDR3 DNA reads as TGTGCCAGCAGGGGACAGAAGAACACTGAAGCTTTCTTT.

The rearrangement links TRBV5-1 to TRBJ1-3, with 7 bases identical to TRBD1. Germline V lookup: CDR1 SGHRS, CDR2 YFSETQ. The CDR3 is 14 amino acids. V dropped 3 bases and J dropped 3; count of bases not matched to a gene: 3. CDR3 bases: TGCGCCAGCAGCTCGACAGGGAGTGGAAACACCATATATTTT. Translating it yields CASSSTGSGNTIYF.

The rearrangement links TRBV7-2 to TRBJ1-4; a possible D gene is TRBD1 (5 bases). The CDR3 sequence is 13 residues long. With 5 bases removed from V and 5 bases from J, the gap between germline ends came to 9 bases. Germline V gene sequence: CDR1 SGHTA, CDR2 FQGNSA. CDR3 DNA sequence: TGTGCCAGCAGCCCGCGGGGGAATGAAAAACTGTTTTTT. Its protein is CASSPRGNEKLFF.

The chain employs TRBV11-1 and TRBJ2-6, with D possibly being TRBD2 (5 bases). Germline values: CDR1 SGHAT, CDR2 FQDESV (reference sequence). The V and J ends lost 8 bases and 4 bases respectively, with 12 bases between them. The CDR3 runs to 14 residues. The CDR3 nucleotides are TGTGCCAGCGGGAGTAGCGCGGGGGCCAACGTCCTGACTTTC. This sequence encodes CASGSSAGANVLTF. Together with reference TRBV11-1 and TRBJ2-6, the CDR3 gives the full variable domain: EAEVAQSPRYKITEKSQAVAFWCDPISGHATLYWYRQILGQGPELLVQFQDESVVDDSQLPKDRFSAERLKGVDSTLKIQPAELGDSAMYLCASGSSAGANVLTFGAGSRLTVL.

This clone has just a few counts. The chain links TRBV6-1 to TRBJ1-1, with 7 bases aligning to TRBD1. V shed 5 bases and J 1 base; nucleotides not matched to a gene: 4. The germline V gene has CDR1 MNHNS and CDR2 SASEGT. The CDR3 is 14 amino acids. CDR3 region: CASSRTGQNTEAFF. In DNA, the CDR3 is TGTGCCAGCAGTCGGACAGGTCAGAACACTGAAGCTTTCTTT.

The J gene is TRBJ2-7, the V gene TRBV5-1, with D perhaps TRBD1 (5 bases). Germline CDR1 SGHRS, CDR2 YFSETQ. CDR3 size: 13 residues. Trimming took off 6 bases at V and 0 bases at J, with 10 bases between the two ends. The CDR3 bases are TGCGCCAGCATGGACACGAGCTCCTACGAGCAGTACTTC. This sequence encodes CASMDTSSYEQYF.

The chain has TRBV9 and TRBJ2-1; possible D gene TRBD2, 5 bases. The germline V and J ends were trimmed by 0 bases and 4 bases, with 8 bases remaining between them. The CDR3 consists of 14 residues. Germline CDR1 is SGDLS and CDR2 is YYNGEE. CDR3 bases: TGTGCCAGCAGCGTAGGACTACCTTACAATGAGCAGTTCTTC. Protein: CASSVGLPYNEQFF.

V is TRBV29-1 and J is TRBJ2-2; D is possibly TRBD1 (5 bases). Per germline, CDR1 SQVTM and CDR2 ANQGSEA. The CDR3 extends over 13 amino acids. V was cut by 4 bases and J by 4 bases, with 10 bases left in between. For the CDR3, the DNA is TGCAGCGTTGCCCAGGGTTTCACCGGGGAGCTGTTTTTT. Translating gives CSVAQGFTGELFF.

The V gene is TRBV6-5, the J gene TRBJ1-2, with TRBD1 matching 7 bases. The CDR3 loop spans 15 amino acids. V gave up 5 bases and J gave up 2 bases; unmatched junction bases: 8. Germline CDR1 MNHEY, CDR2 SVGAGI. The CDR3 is CASSPRTGANYGYTF. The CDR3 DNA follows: TGTGCCAGCAGTCCTAGGACAGGCGCAAACTATGGCTACACCTTC.